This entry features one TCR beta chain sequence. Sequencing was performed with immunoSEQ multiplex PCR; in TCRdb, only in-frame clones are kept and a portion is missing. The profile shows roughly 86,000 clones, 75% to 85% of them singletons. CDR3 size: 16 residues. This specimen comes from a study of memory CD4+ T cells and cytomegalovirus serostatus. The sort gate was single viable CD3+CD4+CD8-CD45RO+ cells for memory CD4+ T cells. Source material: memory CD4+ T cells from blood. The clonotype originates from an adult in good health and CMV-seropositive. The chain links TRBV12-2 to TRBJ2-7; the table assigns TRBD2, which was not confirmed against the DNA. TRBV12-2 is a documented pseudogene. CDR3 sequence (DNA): TGTGCAAGTCGCGCGACGGGACTAGCGAACTTATACGAGCAGTACTTC. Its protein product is CASRATGLANLYEQYF.